This is a list of T cell receptor beta chains from one sample in a study of blood T cells in healthy people across ages. TCRdb fed the 5' RACE reads into MiXCR, producing one record per CDR3 protein. The table shows roughly 1,500,000 distinct CDR3 sequences, with around two fifths occurring only once. The sample comprised blood. These receptors were obtained from a woman aged 18 to 35 in good health. Both conserved end residues are part of each CDR3. Fields, in order: V gene, clone size, D gene, J gene, CDR3 protein, CDR3 DNA. The D gene is left open where the match is weak. Expanded clones get a size class; other rows say once, few or many, or leave the size out.

>TRBV6-6|few|TRBD2|TRBJ2-7
CASSYPTSGGTYEQYF
TGTGCCAGCAGTTATCCGACTAGCGGGGGGACATACGAGCAGTACTTC
>TRBV29-1|few|.|TRBJ2-7
CSVRGRMTYEQYF
TGCAGCGTTAGAGGCAGGATGACCTACGAGCAGTACTTC
>TRBV3-1|.|TRBD1|TRBJ1-1
CASSRMDRDTEAFF
TGTGCCAGCAGCCGTATGGACAGGGACACTGAAGCTTTCTTT
>TRBV7-2|.|.|TRBJ1-2
CASSLGSGTYYGYTF
TGTGCCAGCAGCTTAGGGAGCGGGACCTACTATGGCTACACCTTC
>TRBV11-2|.|.|TRBJ2-1
CASSSIPRTTYNEQFF
TGTGCCAGCAGCTCGATCCCCAGGACTACCTACAATGAGCAGTTCTTC
>TRBV7-8|few|TRBD2|TRBJ2-7
CASSPLAGTSYEQYF
TGTGCCAGCAGCCCCCTAGCGGGAACCTCCTACGAGCAGTACTTC
>TRBV4-2|few|.|TRBJ2-1
CASSQEPRGQGGQFF
TGTGCCAGCAGCCAAGAACCGAGGGGCCAAGGGGGGCAGTTCTTC
>TRBV10-2|few|.|TRBJ1-2
CATLGTKGYTF
TGCGCCACTTTGGGGACGAAGGGCTACACCTTC
>TRBV5-6|.|TRBD2|TRBJ2-1
CASSLELAEYNEQFF
TGTGCCAGCAGCTTGGAACTAGCGGAGTACAATGAGCAGTTCTTC
>TRBV12-3/TRBV12-4|.|.|TRBJ1-2
CASGRWSTNYGYTF
TGTGCCAGTGGGAGGTGGTCCACTAACTATGGCTACACCTTC
>TRBV7-9|few|.|TRBJ1-2
CASRRTEYYGYTF
TGTGCCAGCAGGAGGACGGAGTACTATGGCTACACCTTC
>TRBV20-1|few|.|TRBJ2-7
CSATFGYEQYF
TGCAGTGCTACCTTCGGTTACGAGCAGTACTTC
>TRBV20-1|.|.|TRBJ2-5
CSANQGGAGETQYF
TGCAGTGCTAACCAAGGGGGGGCCGGTGAGACCCAGTACTTC
>TRBV6-1|few|TRBD1|TRBJ1-5
CASRPTGTEHQPQHF
TGTGCCAGCAGACCCACCGGGACAGAACATCAGCCCCAGCATTTT
>TRBV14|.|.|TRBJ1-1
CASSHHPNWTVAALMNTEAFF
TGTGCCAGCAGCCACCACCCTAATTGGACAGTGGCGGCTCTTATGAACACTGAAGCTTTCTTT
>TRBV7-3|few|.|TRBJ2-7
CASSLMGGEQYF
TGTGCCAGCAGCTTAATGGGGGGCGAGCAGTACTTC
>TRBV20-1|.|.|TRBJ1-1
CSARGFGRLNTEAFF
TGCAGTGCTAGAGGATTCGGACGCCTGAACACTGAAGCTTTCTTT
>TRBV6-5|.|.|TRBJ2-5
CASSYARDGETQYF
TGTGCCAGCAGTTATGCAAGGGACGGCGAGACCCAGTACTTC
>TRBV2|.|.|TRBJ2-7
CASRSGIYEQYF
TGTGCCAGCAGATCAGGGATCTACGAGCAGTACTTC
>TRBV30|.|.|TRBJ2-1
CALGSYNEQFF
TGTGCCCTCGGTTCCTACAATGAGCAGTTCTTC
>TRBV7-2|.|TRBD1|TRBJ1-1
CASSKGQVNTEAFF
TGTGCCAGCAGCAAGGGACAGGTAAACACTGAAGCTTTCTTT
>TRBV30|.|.|TRBJ2-5
CAWSVGGETQYF
TGTGCCTGGAGTGTAGGTGGGGAGACCCAGTACTTC
>TRBV25-1|.|.|TRBJ2-7
CASSEYRGLGEQYF
TGTGCCAGCAGTGAATATAGGGGGTTAGGAGAGCAGTACTTC
>TRBV27|.|.|TRBJ1-1
CASRNPGGQAFF
TGTGCCAGCAGGAATCCCGGGGGCCAAGCTTTCTTT
>TRBV20-1|few|.|TRBJ2-1
CSAARGPPYNEQFF
TGCAGTGCTGCACGGGGCCCGCCCTACAATGAGCAGTTCTTC
>TRBV30|.|.|TRBJ1-2
CAWREGRYGYTF
TGTGCCTGGAGGGAGGGGCGCTATGGCTACACCTTC